The 20 T cell receptor beta chains below all came from one sample that was sequenced in a study of beta chain features in type 1 diabetes. General study findings and limits: Shorter TCRB CDR3s, moderately but significantly so, marked every one of the four CD4+ subsets in Type 1 diabetes patients.

The investigators reverse transcribed all of the isolated RNA, so they sequenced expressed TCRB transcripts. Using immunoSEQ multiplex PCR, the repertoire was profiled, and TCRdb retains in-frame clones only, with some absent. Here the sample spans about 340,000 clones, about 13% being singletons. The antigens these receptors bind are not known. Material: naive CD4+ T cells from blood. These receptors all come from a woman aged 18-29 years with type 1 diabetes.

The CDR3 here is CASSFADIQYF. CDR3 DNA sequence: TGTGCCAGCAGTTTTGCGGACATTCAGTACTTC. The chain uses TRBV28 and TRBJ2-4; D is unresolved. Trimming left V 3 bases short and J 8 bases short, with 5 bases between. Germline V gives CDR1 MDHEN, CDR2 SYDVKM. The CDR3 consists of 11 residues.

This clone has only a few counts. The chain employs TRBV7-9 and TRBJ2-3, with 9 bases matching TRBD2. J was trimmed by 1 base and V by 5 bases; bases with no gene match: 4. The CDR3 totals 15 residues. The germline V gene has CDR1 SEHNR and CDR2 FQNEAQ (reference sequence). For the CDR3, the DNA is TGTGCCAGCAGCCTTCTAGCGGGGCGCACAGATACGCAGTATTTT. It specifies CASSLLAGRTDTQYF.

The chain has TRBV9 and TRBJ2-1; 9 nucleotides match TRBD2. The V segment lost 0 bases and the J segment 8 bases; nucleotides outside the gene matches: 15. This CDR3 has 18 amino acids. Germline lookup yields CDR1 SGDLS and CDR2 YYNGEE. The CDR3 reads CASSVGTTRGGRDYEQFF. The CDR3 region has the DNA TGTGCCAGCAGCGTAGGCACGACAAGGGGCGGGAGGGACTATGAGCAGTTCTTC.

This clone has just a few counts. The V gene is TRBV11-3, the J gene TRBJ2-3; D call uncertain. Between the trimmed V and J ends, which lost 0 bases and 5 bases, there was a span of 6 bases. Per the germline V gene, CDR1 is SGHNT and CDR2 is YENEEA. CDR3 length equals 13 residues. The DNA of the CDR3 is TGTGCCAGCAGCTTAGATCCAGAAGATACGCAGTATTTT. The encoded protein is CASSLDPEDTQYF.

This clone showed up just a few times. J is TRBJ2-3 and V is TRBV11-2; D not certain. The germline CDR1 and CDR2 sequences are SGHAT and FQNNGV. V was shortened by 5 bases and J by 7 bases, with 4 bases between the two germline ends. This CDR3 is built from 10 residues. CDR3 nucleotide sequence: TGTGCCAGCAGCCCCTATACGCAGTATTTT. Translation gives CASSPYTQYF.

This clone was seen more than once but under ten times. This rearrangement joins TRBV4-3 to TRBJ2-5, with a tentative D call TRBD2 (6 bases). CDR3 length equals 13 residues. Trimming removed 3 bases from V and 5 bases from J, with 10 bases in between. Germline V gene lookup returns CDR1 LGHNA and CDR2 YSLEER. CDR3 sequence: CASSQVEGETQYF. The CDR3 nucleotides read TGCGCCAGCAGCCAGGTGGAGGGGGAGACCCAGTACTTC.

The rearrangement joins TRBV6-6 to TRBJ1-2; weak D call: TRBD1 (5 bases). The germline CDR1 and CDR2 sequences are MNHNY and SVGAGI (reference sequence). V was clipped by 5 bases and J by 2 bases, with 15 bases between them. This CDR3 has 15 amino acids. The CDR3 reads CASSTLEGRNYGYTF. In DNA form, the CDR3 reads TGTGCCAGCAGTACCCTGGAGGGGAGGAACTATGGCTACACCTTC.

This clone was seen only a few times. V gene TRBV19 combines with J gene TRBJ2-7; D is perhaps TRBD1 (6 bases). Germline CDR1 LNHDA, CDR2 SQIVND (reference sequence). The CDR3 consists of 13 residues. With 4 bases removed from V and 3 bases from J, the gap between germline ends came to 10 bases. CDR3 coding DNA: TGTGCCAGTAGTACCAGGGACAACTACGAGCAGTACTTC. Its translation is CASSTRDNYEQYF.

This chain links TRBV27 with TRBJ1-1, with D unresolved. V was shortened by 3 bases and J by 2 bases, with 16 bases between the two germline ends. This CDR3 has 16 amino acids. CDR1 is MNHEY and CDR2 is SMNVEV in the germline V gene (reference sequence). Here the CDR3 DNA reads TGTGCCAGCAGTTTCGTCCCCAGGATGAGCAACACTGAAGCTTTCTTT. This translates into CASSFVPRMSNTEAFF.

This clone was detected a few times. The chain is built from TRBV27 and TRBJ2-7, with D hard to call. Per germline, CDR1 MNHEY and CDR2 SMNVEV (reference sequence). The CDR3 is made up of 13 amino acids. Trimming removed 6 bases at V and 2 bases at J, with 11 bases between. CDR3 sequence: CASRTDTTYEQYF. CDR3 coding DNA: TGTGCCAGCAGGACCGACACAACCTACGAGCAGTACTTC.

This clone appeared a few times. The J gene is TRBJ1-1, the V gene TRBV30; D may be TRBD1 (6 bases). The CDR3 covers 14 residues. The germline V gene encodes CDR1 GTSNPN and CDR2 SVGIG (reference sequence). Between the trimmed V and J ends, which lost 3 bases and 1 base, there was a span of 12 bases. Written as DNA, the CDR3 is TGTGCCTGGAGACCCAGGGGCGGGAACACTGAAGCTTTCTTT. Its translation: CAWRPRGGNTEAFF.

The chain recombines TRBV7-2 with TRBJ2-3, with TRBD1 as a possible D gene (5 bases). Germline CDR1 SGHTA, CDR2 FQGNSA. The ends were cut back, 3 bases at V and 4 bases at J, with 8 bases in the middle. There are 13 residues in the CDR3. CDR3 region: CASSFGAPDTQYF. The DNA for the CDR3 is TGTGCCAGCAGCTTTGGGGCCCCAGATACGCAGTATTTT.

V is TRBV2 and J is TRBJ2-2, with D possibly matching TRBD1 (5 bases). The CDR3 has 13 residues. The V end lost 5 bases, the J end lost 3 bases, and 7 bases lay between the germline ends. The germline V gene has CDR1 SNHLY and CDR2 FYNNEI. The CDR3 region is CASSSRDTGELFF. The CDR3, as DNA: TGTGCCAGCAGTTCCAGGGACACCGGGGAGCTGTTTTTT.

This clone was seen only a few times. The same CDR3 arises from other DNA sequences in this sample as well. This rearrangement joins TRBV28 to TRBJ1-1; D is uncertain. The V end was cut by 4 bases, the J end by 2 bases, with 2 bases between. This CDR3 region has 11 residues. CDR1 is MDHEN and CDR2 is SYDVKM in the germline V gene. The CDR3 sequence is CASSSNTEAFF. CDR3 bases: TGTGCCAGCAGTTCTAACACTGAAGCTTTCTTT.

The chain is built from TRBV6-5 and TRBJ2-1; D is possibly TRBD1 (7 bases). Germline CDR1 reads MNHEY; CDR2 reads SVGAGI. Trimming removed 2 bases from V and 7 bases from J, with 15 bases in between. The CDR3 totals 15 residues. Here the CDR3 reads CASSYRGPGGNEQFF. The CDR3 DNA reads as TGTGCCAGCAGTTACCGGGGTCCAGGGGGGAATGAGCAGTTCTTC.

This chain joins TRBV4-3 and TRBJ2-1, with 12 bases lining up with TRBD2. CDR3 size: 17 residues. Germline CDR1 is LGHNA and CDR2 is YSLEER. Germline trimming cut 0 bases from V and 9 bases from J; bases unmatched to any gene: 9. The CDR3 DNA follows: TGCGCCAGCAGCCAAGATTGGCGGACTAGCGGGGTTGTTGAGCAGTTCTTC. As protein: CASSQDWRTSGVVEQFF.

This chain joins TRBV7-2 and TRBJ2-6; a weak D match, TRBD1 (5 bases). V was shortened by 5 bases and J by 3 bases, with 14 bases between the two germline ends. The CDR3 consists of 16 residues. Germline lookup yields CDR1 SGHTA and CDR2 FQGNSA. CDR3 sequence: CASSPRQGSGANVLTF. The CDR3 bases are TGTGCCAGCAGCCCACGTCAGGGCAGTGGGGCCAACGTCCTGACTTTC.

This rearrangement joins TRBV5-4 to TRBJ2-2, with 7 bases that match TRBD2. The trim removed 4 bases at V and 3 bases at J, leaving 3 bases unmatched. The CDR3 covers 14 residues. Per the germline V gene, CDR1 is SGHNT and CDR2 is YYREEE (reference sequence). The CDR3 sequence: CASSPTSYTGELFF. DNA of the CDR3: TGTGCCAGCAGCCCGACTAGCTACACCGGGGAGCTGTTTTTT.

CDR3 bases: TGTGCCAGCAGCTTAGATCGGCGGGGCCTCTATGGCTACACCTTC. This gives the protein CASSLDRRGLYGYTF. The rearrangement links TRBV11-2 to TRBJ1-2; tentatively, D is TRBD1 (5 bases). V was cut by 0 bases and J by 4 bases, with 12 bases left in between. This CDR3 comprises 15 residues. Looked up from germline, CDR1 is SGHAT and CDR2 is FQNNGV.

This clone has a handful of counts. In DNA, the CDR3 is TGTGCCAGCAGTCTCCCGCGGCAGGGGGCTGGCGAGACCCAGTACTTC. Its protein product is CASSLPRQGAGETQYF. The J gene is TRBJ2-5, the V gene TRBV28; 8 bases line up with TRBD1. V lost 5 bases to trimming and J lost 5 bases; unmatched junction nucleotides: 13. Germline V gives CDR1 MDHEN, CDR2 SYDVKM. This CDR3 contains 16 residues.